The clone carrying this T cell receptor beta chain appeared a single time. Its antigen is currently unknown. This sample is part of a study of T cells in localized non-small cell lung cancer. Study conclusions and caveats: When the top 100 tumor clones were examined, a median about 60 of them also appeared in the adjacent lung, which was paired and uninvolved.

Germline lookup yields CDR1 SEHNR and CDR2 FQNEAQ (reference sequence). V gave up 5 bases and J gave up 2 bases, with 9 bases separating them. CDR3 length: 13 residues. Measured with immunoSEQ multiplex PCR; TCRdb has only the in-frame clones, and not every one. The data contain some 25,000 clones, under 95% of them seen just once; the ten biggest clones take up roughly 15%. The TCR sequence derives from a man between 40 and 69 years old with stage III squamous cell lung carcinoma. V gene TRBV7-9 combines with J gene TRBJ2-5, with no clear D. The input for sequencing was peripheral blood, taken before any cancer treatment. CDR3 nucleotides: TGTGCCAGCAGCGCCTCCCGTCAAGAGACCCAGTACTTC. As protein: CASSASRQETQYF.